The 30 T cell receptor beta chains presented below share a single source sample, sequenced in a study of shared clonotypes between healthy human individuals. Produced via immunoSEQ multiplex PCR; TCRdb's table is partial and in-frame only. The top ten clones hold roughly 0.36% of a sample with around 2.5 million clones, 80% to 95% of them seen once. Sequenced sample: naive CD4+ T cells from PBMCs. As to subset: CD45RA+ positively selected. Receptor source: a man younger than 35 in good health. Some clones in this sample may be carry-over from other donors' samples.

The chain links TRBV18 to TRBJ1-6; TRBD1 matches at 7 bases. The CDR3 spans 14 residues. V shed 3 bases and J 5 bases; nucleotides not matched to a gene: 1. Germline CDR1 is KGHSH and CDR2 is LQKENI. The CDR3 sequence: CASSPTGNNSPLHF. CDR3 in DNA: TGTGCCAGCTCACCGACAGGGAATAATTCACCCCTCCACTTT.

The chain couples TRBV5-5 to TRBJ2-6; 9 nucleotides agree with TRBD1. With V trimmed by 4 bases and J by 0 bases, 8 bases remained unmatched. Germline-derived CDR1 and CDR2 are SGHKS and YYEKEE (reference sequence). CDR3 size: 18 residues. The CDR3 loop is CASSATGTGNSGANVLTF. The DNA for the CDR3 is TGTGCCAGCAGCGCTACCGGGACAGGGAACTCTGGGGCCAACGTCCTGACTTTC.

In DNA, the CDR3 is TGCGCCAGCAGCCTACATTATAGGGATGAGCAGTTCTTC. As protein: CASSLHYRDEQFF. The genes are TRBV5-1 and TRBJ2-1; unclear D gene. The V end was cut by 4 bases, the J end by 8 bases, with 13 bases between. CDR1 and CDR2 from the germline V gene are SGHRS and YFSETQ. There are 13 residues in the CDR3.

This clone has only one observation. The gene calls are TRBV30 and TRBJ1-4, with no clear D. In germline, CDR1 is GTSNPN, CDR2 SVGIG (reference sequence). The CDR3 contains 15 residues. Trimming took off 2 bases at V and 0 bases at J, with 10 bases between the two ends. The CDR3 nucleotides are TGTGCCTGGAGTAGAACAGTTGCAACTAATGAAAAACTGTTTTTT. Its protein product is CAWSRTVATNEKLFF. Full variable domain (missing parts from reference TRBV30 and TRBJ1-4): SQTIHQWPATLVQPVGSPLSLECTVEGTSNPNLYWYRQAAGRGLQLLFYSVGIGQISSEVPQNLSASRPQDRQFILSSKKLLLSDSGFYLCAWSRTVATNEKLFFGSGTQLSVL.

This clone was seen once. The chain links TRBV29-1 to TRBJ1-1; D possibly corresponds to TRBD1 (6 bases). Germline V gene data show CDR1 as SQVTM and CDR2 as ANQGSEA. This CDR3 has 13 residues. V was trimmed by 7 bases and J by 5 bases, leaving 17 bases between them. The CDR3 reads CSGGARGWTEAFF. DNA for the CDR3: TGCAGCGGGGGGGCAAGGGGCTGGACTGAAGCTTTCTTT.

V gene TRBV28 combines with J gene TRBJ1-2; D may be TRBD1 (5 bases). CDR1 and CDR2 (germline): MDHEN, SYDVKM. V shed 7 bases and J shed 3 bases, with 15 bases lying between them. The CDR3 length is 14 residues. CDR3 residues: CASTLGSGHYGYTF. The CDR3 DNA is TGTGCCAGCACCTTGGGGTCGGGGCACTATGGCTACACCTTC.

This chain links TRBV6-5 with TRBJ1-1, with TRBD1 matching over 9 bases. The CDR3 sequence is 15 residues long. Germline V gene data show CDR1 as MNHEY and CDR2 as SVGAGI. The J segment lost 5 bases and the V segment lost 2 bases, leaving 6 bases of the junction unmatched. CDR3 loop: CASSYTRDRATEAFF. DNA of the CDR3: TGTGCCAGCAGTTACACGAGGGACAGGGCTACTGAAGCTTTCTTT.

The chain is built from TRBV5-1 and TRBJ2-4; no firm D call. The V end lost 4 bases, the J end lost 1 base, and 15 bases lay between the germline ends. Germline CDR1 reads SGHRS; CDR2 reads YFSETQ. This CDR3 is 16 amino acids long. The CDR3: CASSPLVQIAKNIQYF. The CDR3 region has the DNA TGCGCCAGCAGCCCCCTGGTTCAAATCGCCAAAAACATTCAGTACTTC.

The chain uses TRBV4-1 and TRBJ2-3; D remains ambiguous. The CDR3 length is 18 residues. Germline values: CDR1 MGHRA, CDR2 YSYEKL. With 4 bases removed from V and 0 bases from J, the gap between germline ends came to 20 bases. CDR3 DNA sequence: TGCGCCAGCAGCCTTGCCTCCCCCGCACCAACTAGCACAGATACGCAGTATTTT. Translating gives CASSLASPAPTSTDTQYF.

The rearrangement links TRBV5-4 to TRBJ2-2; the D is unclear. The CDR3 contains 12 residues. Trimming pared 3 bases from V and 5 bases from J, leaving 5 bases between. Germline loops: CDR1 SGHNT, CDR2 YYREEE (reference sequence). As DNA, the CDR3 is TGTGCCAGCAGCTATTTGACCGGGGAGCTGTTTTTT. Its protein product is CASSYLTGELFF. The entire variable domain, with the rest obtained from reference TRBV5-4 and TRBJ2-2, is as follows: ETGVTQSPTHLIKTRGQQVTLRCSSQSGHNTVSWYQQALGQGPQFIFQYYREEENGRGNFPPRFSGLQFPNYSSELNVNALELDDSALYLCASSYLTGELFFGEGSRLTVL.

V gene TRBV19 combines with J gene TRBJ2-1; 8 bases align to TRBD2. The CDR3 has 14 amino acids. The trim removed 5 bases at V and 10 bases at J, leaving 10 bases unmatched. Germline-derived CDR1 and CDR2 are LNHDA and SQIVND (reference sequence). Here the CDR3 DNA reads TGTGCCAGTAGTGCGGGACTAGGTACCCTCGAGCAGTTCTTC. It specifies CASSAGLGTLEQFF.

The V call is TRBV28, the J call TRBJ1-2; D is unclear. Germline lookup yields CDR1 MDHEN and CDR2 SYDVKM. With 7 bases removed from V and 7 bases from J, the gap between germline ends came to 16 bases. The CDR3 length is 13 residues. For the CDR3, the DNA is TGTGCCAGCACCCCTGGGTCCCCCCGTGGCTACACCTTC. It encodes CASTPGSPRGYTF.

V gene TRBV19 combines with J gene TRBJ1-4, with a possible D match to TRBD1 (5 bases). With 5 bases removed from V and 15 bases from J, the gap between germline ends came to 19 bases. Germline V CDR1 and CDR2: LNHDA, SQIVND (reference sequence). The CDR3 length is 13 residues. As DNA, the CDR3 is TGTGCCAGTAGTCCTCGTGGGGGGGACCCGGTGTTTTTT. Translation gives CASSPRGGDPVFF.

The chain employs TRBV4-3 and TRBJ1-2; 7 nucleotides match TRBD1. Germline V lookup: CDR1 LGHNA, CDR2 YSLEER. V was pared by 0 bases and J by 5 bases, with 9 bases of the junction left unmatched. This CDR3 comprises 16 residues. The CDR3 spells CASSQDPTGSRYGYTF. DNA for the CDR3: TGCGCCAGCAGCCAAGACCCGACAGGGTCTCGGTATGGCTACACCTTC.

Concerning this clone: One end of the junction fails to match germline, which may point to a read error. The chain joins TRBV10-3 to TRBJ1-3; 9 bases map to TRBD1. CDR1 and CDR2 from the germline V gene are ENHRY and SYGVKD. This CDR3 comprises 15 residues. Here the CDR3 reads CATGDRVDSANTIYF. In DNA, the CDR3 is TGTGCCACGGGGGACAGGGTTGACTCTGCAAACACCATATATTTT.

This sequence joins TRBV7-2 and TRBJ1-2, with D perhaps TRBD1 (5 bases). Between the trimmed V and J ends, which lost 3 bases and 2 bases, there was a span of 10 bases. The CDR3 consists of 14 residues. Germline assignment: CDR1 SGHTA and CDR2 FQGNSA. CDR3 sequence reads: CASSLPPGNYGYTF. The CDR3 bases are TGTGCCAGCAGCTTGCCCCCAGGGAACTATGGCTACACCTTC.

This chain links TRBV2 with TRBJ1-5; D not resolved. Germline loops: CDR1 SNHLY, CDR2 FYNNEI. V was pared by 3 bases and J by 4 bases, with 7 bases between. The CDR3 has 13 amino acids. The DNA for the CDR3 is TGTGCCAGCAGTGATTTCGAAAATCAGCCCCAGCATTTT. It codes for CASSDFENQPQHF.

In the case of this clone: Other DNA variants within this sample encode the same CDR3. The rearrangement uses TRBV5-1 and TRBJ2-5; perhaps TRBD2 as D (5 bases). This CDR3 comprises 14 residues. The germline CDR1 and CDR2 sequences are SGHRS and YFSETQ. Trimming took 1 base from V and 2 from J, leaving 9 bases between them. The CDR3 protein is CASSLSGGQETQYF. The DNA of the CDR3 is TGCGCCAGCAGCTTGAGTGGCGGGCAAGAGACCCAGTACTTC. The complete variable domain, with remaining parts taken from reference TRBV5-1 and TRBJ2-5, reads KAGVTQTPRYLIKTRGQQVTLSCSPISGHRSVSWYQQTPGQGLQFLFEYFSETQRNKGNFPGRFSGRQFSNSRSEMNVSTLELGDSALYLCASSLSGGQETQYFGPGTRLLVL.

The chain carries TRBV7-9 and TRBJ2-7; D unresolved. V was pared by 2 bases and J by 2 bases, with 10 bases between. The CDR3 runs 14 residues. From germline, CDR1 is SEHNR and CDR2 FQNEAQ (reference sequence). The CDR3 coding sequence is TGTGCCAGCAGCTTAAATTCCCATGCCTACGAGCAGTACTTC. This sequence encodes CASSLNSHAYEQYF.

J is TRBJ2-3 and V is TRBV6-5; unclear D gene. Germline V gene sequence: CDR1 MNHEY, CDR2 SVGAGI. CDR3 length: 14 residues. The V and J ends lost 2 bases and 0 bases respectively, with 6 bases between them. The CDR3 loop is CASSYLGSTDTQYF. CDR3 nucleotide sequence: TGTGCCAGCAGTTACCTGGGGAGCACAGATACGCAGTATTTT.

This CDR3 is CASSQEPGQETQYF. The CDR3 region has the DNA TGTGCCAGTAGCCAAGAGCCGGGACAAGAGACCCAGTACTTC. V gene TRBV19 combines with J gene TRBJ2-5, with D perhaps TRBD2 (5 bases). CDR3 length: 14 amino acids. V was pared by 6 bases and J by 2 bases, with 13 bases between. CDR1 and CDR2 (germline): LNHDA, SQIVND (reference sequence).

As to this clone: This same CDR3 is encoded by further DNA sequences in the sample. The rearrangement links TRBV7-9 to TRBJ2-3, with 14 bases fitting TRBD2. Germline CDR1 is SEHNR and CDR2 is FQNEAQ (reference sequence). V dropped 5 bases and J dropped 3; count of bases not matched to a gene: 4. The CDR3 spans 16 residues. In nucleotides, the CDR3 is TGTGCCAGCAGCCCTGGGACTAGCGGGAGTACAGATACGCAGTATTTT. This gives the protein CASSPGTSGSTDTQYF.

This chain uses TRBV6-6 with TRBJ2-3; no reliable D call. Germline values: CDR1 MNHNY, CDR2 SVGAGI (reference sequence). CDR3 length equals 16 residues. V lost 6 bases to trimming and J lost 0 bases, with 16 bases between them. In DNA form, the CDR3 reads TGTGCCAGCAGCCCCGCGCGGAGACTTAGCACAGATACGCAGTATTTT. Protein: CASSPARRLSTDTQYF.

The genes are TRBV2 and TRBJ1-1, with D maybe TRBD1 (5 bases). The V end lost 4 bases, the J end lost 5 bases, and 23 bases lay between the germline ends. CDR3 length: 17 residues. Germline values: CDR1 SNHLY, CDR2 FYNNEI. The CDR3 protein is CASSASTLRDRQTEAFF. The CDR3 DNA is TGTGCCAGCAGTGCATCTACACTCCGGGACCGGCAAACTGAAGCTTTCTTT. Complete variable domain (other parts from reference TRBV2 and TRBJ1-1): EPEVTQTPSHQVTQMGQEVILRCVPISNHLYFYWYRQILGQKVEFLVSFYNNEISEKSEIFDDQFSVERPDGSNFTLKIRSTKLEDSAMYFCASSASTLRDRQTEAFFGQGTRLTVV.

The rearrangement uses TRBV10-2 and TRBJ2-2; D not resolved. CDR3 size: 15 residues. Per germline, CDR1 WSHSY and CDR2 SAAADI. The ends were cut back, 4 bases at V and 3 bases at J, with 12 bases in the middle. The chain's CDR3 is CASSGLYDYTGELFF. The DNA of the CDR3 is TGCGCCAGCAGTGGGCTTTACGATTACACCGGGGAGCTGTTTTTT.

V is TRBV19 and J is TRBJ2-7; D ambiguous. Per germline, CDR1 LNHDA and CDR2 SQIVND (reference sequence). The V and J ends lost 3 bases and 6 bases respectively, with 9 bases between them. The CDR3 extends over 12 amino acids. This CDR3 reads CASSIGWGEQYF. In DNA form, the CDR3 reads TGTGCCAGTAGTATCGGTTGGGGCGAGCAGTACTTC. The whole variable domain, filled in from reference TRBV19 and TRBJ2-7, reads DGGITQSPKYLFRKEGQNVTLSCEQNLNHDAMYWYRQDPGQGLRLIYYSQIVNDFQKGDIAEGYSVSREKKESFPLTVTSAQKNPTAFYLCASSIGWGEQYFGPGTRLTVT.

The V call is TRBV5-1, the J call TRBJ1-4; D is undetermined. CDR1 and CDR2 from the germline V gene are SGHRS and YFSETQ. V was clipped by 3 bases and J by 2 bases, with 11 bases between them. CDR3 length: 15 amino acids. The CDR3 region is CASSSLGATNEKLFF. Here the CDR3 DNA reads TGCGCCAGCAGCTCCCTTGGTGCGACTAATGAAAAACTGTTTTTT.

The chain employs TRBV6-5 and TRBJ2-5; possibly TRBD2 for D (6 bases). Germline V gene lookup returns CDR1 MNHEY and CDR2 SVGAGI. The CDR3 has 13 amino acids. V lost 4 bases and J 5 bases, leaving 11 bases between the germline ends. The CDR3 DNA follows: TGTGCCAGCAGTTTCGTGGAGGGGGAGACCCAGTACTTC. It translates to CASSFVEGETQYF.

The V call is TRBV6-1, the J call TRBJ1-1, with a weak D call TRBD1 (6 bases). V was cut by 6 bases and J by 11 bases, with 16 bases left in between. CDR3 length: 12 amino acids. CDR1 is MNHNS, CDR2 SASEGT, per germline. For the CDR3, the DNA is TGTGCCAGCAGAACCCGGGGGGACACCGCTTTCTTT. Translation: CASRTRGDTAFF.

The chain recombines TRBV10-3 with TRBJ2-1, with a weak D call TRBD2 (6 bases). V was pared by 10 bases and J by 6 bases, with 13 bases between. The germline CDR1 and CDR2 sequences are ENHRY and SYGVKD. This CDR3 is 12 amino acids long. CDR3 DNA: TGTGCCACCATGGACTACCTCAATGAGCAGTTCTTC. Protein product: CATMDYLNEQFF.